This TCR beta chain appears in the sequencing data of a study of CD8+ T cells in alopecia areata. Study observations and caveats: Scalp lesions, especially in alopecia totalis/universalis, had higher clonality than normal scalp. Uncertainty about whether baseline CD8+ expansion is linked to response remains, with one nonresponder.

This sample's treatment: oral pan-JAK inhibitor, 5-10 mg twice daily. In regard to this clone: The antigen remains undetermined.

RNA extraction and reverse transcription yielded cDNA as sequencing template. Repertoires were generated with immunoSEQ multiplex PCR, while TCRdb's copy carries only in-frame clones and drops some. Of some 110,000 clones in the sample, roughly three fifths were seen once. The ends were cut back, 3 bases at V and 4 bases at J, with 19 bases in the middle. Germline V lookup: CDR1 SGHAT, CDR2 FQNNGV. This CDR3 has 17 residues. The TCR sequence derives from a human donor with alopecia areata. The chain employs TRBV11-2 and TRBJ1-5; the D gene is possibly TRBD1 (5 bases). Material: CD8+ T cells sorted from blood, obtained at week 24, from a patient treated with tofacitinib. The CDR3 sequence is CASSLGPLQVSNQPQHF. CDR3 bases: TGTGCCAGCAGCTTGGGGCCACTACAGGTATCAAATCAGCCCCAGCATTTT.